One sample yielded the 13 T cell receptor beta chains listed below, sequenced in a study of blood T cell repertoires in COVID-19. The assay was immunoSEQ multiplex PCR, and TCRdb's table has in-frame clones only and misses some. The sample consists of 250,000 to 300,000 clones, just over 90% of them appearing once. Sequencing input: PBMCs or T cells enriched from blood (not recorded which). The receptors originated from a woman between 40 and 55 years old with acute COVID-19.

The chain recombines TRBV12-3 or TRBV12-4 with TRBJ1-5; tentative D call: TRBD1 (5 bases). The CDR3 has 13 residues. Trimming cost V 7 bases and J 3 bases, with 10 bases left between them. The CDR3: CASTNRSNQPQHF. CDR3 bases: TGTGCCAGCACAAACAGGTCCAATCAGCCCCAGCATTTT.

The genes are TRBV28 and TRBJ2-1, with 7 bases that match TRBD2. Germline loops: CDR1 MDHEN, CDR2 SYDVKM. V was pared by 3 bases and J by 8 bases, with 4 bases of the junction left unmatched. The CDR3 loop spans 13 amino acids. This CDR3 reads CASSFAAGDEQFF. CDR3 nucleotide sequence: TGTGCCAGCAGTTTCGCGGCGGGAGATGAGCAGTTCTTC.

The chain carries TRBV6-6 and TRBJ2-5; TRBD2 aligns across 15 bases. V lost 5 bases to trimming and J lost 2 bases; unmatched junction nucleotides: 6. The germline CDR1 and CDR2 sequences are MNHNY and SVGAGI (reference sequence). The CDR3 extends over 17 amino acids. The CDR3 nucleotides are TGTGCCAGCAGTCCCCGGACTAGCGGGAGGGGGCAAGAGACCCAGTACTTC. This translates into CASSPRTSGRGQETQYF.

The chain links TRBV28 to TRBJ2-3, with 7 positions matching TRBD2. The V and J ends lost 0 bases and 0 bases, in that order; junction bases with no gene match: 6. The CDR3 covers 17 residues. Germline-derived CDR1 and CDR2 are MDHEN and SYDVKM. The CDR3 protein is CASSLWASGASTDTQYF. CDR3 DNA sequence: TGTGCCAGCAGTTTATGGGCTAGCGGCGCTAGCACAGATACGCAGTATTTT.

The V gene is TRBV30, the J gene TRBJ1-4; D is possibly TRBD1 (6 bases). The CDR3 loop spans 14 amino acids. CDR1 is GTSNPN and CDR2 is SVGIG in the germline V gene (reference sequence). V lost 1 base and J 8 bases, leaving 14 bases between the germline ends. The CDR3 coding sequence is TGTGCCTGGAGTGGGGGGCCGGGGGGGGAAAAACTGTTTTTT. It is translated as CAWSGGPGGEKLFF.

This chain joins TRBV29-1 and TRBJ1-2; 8 bases line up with TRBD1. Germline CDR1 SQVTM, CDR2 ANQGSEA. V lost 6 bases, J lost 3 bases, and 6 bases stayed unmatched. This CDR3 is 13 amino acids long. The CDR3 sequence is CSVVDRADYGYTF. CDR3 in DNA: TGCAGCGTGGTGGACAGGGCCGACTATGGCTACACCTTC.

This rearrangement joins TRBV6-4 to TRBJ2-1; TRBD2 matches at 8 bases. Germline-derived CDR1 and CDR2 are MRHNA and SNTAGT. J was trimmed by 5 bases and V by 5 bases; bases with no gene match: 5. This CDR3 has 14 residues. CDR3 DNA sequence: TGTGCCAGCAGTCCGGGACTAGAACACAATGAGCAGTTCTTC. Encoded protein: CASSPGLEHNEQFF.

This chain links TRBV19 with TRBJ1-4; 8 nucleotides align to TRBD1. J gave up 5 bases and V 9 bases, and 14 bases lay outside the gene matches. Looked up from germline, CDR1 is LNHDA and CDR2 is SQIVND (reference sequence). CDR3 length: 16 residues. In nucleotides, the CDR3 is TGTGCCAGCCAACGGACGACAGGGGCAAACAATGAAAAACTGTTTTTT. Amino acid sequence: CASQRTTGANNEKLFF.

This sequence joins TRBV19 and TRBJ2-6; D is perhaps TRBD2 (6 bases). V was trimmed by 5 bases and J by 0 bases, leaving 11 bases between them. Germline CDR1 and CDR2: LNHDA and SQIVND (reference sequence). This CDR3 is 16 amino acids long. The CDR3 nucleotides are TGTGCCAGTAGTCCATGGAGGGGCTCTGGGGCCAACGTCCTGACTTTC. The encoded protein is CASSPWRGSGANVLTF.

The chain recombines TRBV9 with TRBJ1-6; the D gene is possibly TRBD1 (5 bases). CDR1 and CDR2 (germline): SGDLS, YYNGEE. This CDR3 has 17 residues. V lost 3 bases, J lost 3 bases, and 16 bases lay in between. CDR3 in DNA: TGTGCCAGCAGCGAGACAGAGAATTTCTTCTATAATTCACCCCTCCACTTT. The encoded protein is CASSETENFFYNSPLHF.

CDR3 amino acids: CASSQDGGTAQETQYF. In DNA, the CDR3 is TGCGCCAGCAGCCAAGATGGGGGGACAGCACAAGAGACCCAGTACTTC. The chain employs TRBV4-3 and TRBJ2-5; D perhaps matches TRBD1 (7 bases). From germline, CDR1 is LGHNA and CDR2 YSLEER. Deletions cut 0 bases from V and 2 bases from J, with 13 bases between. This CDR3 has 16 residues.

The chain uses TRBV7-2 and TRBJ2-7; no firm D call. The germline CDR1 and CDR2 sequences are SGHTA and FQGNSA. The CDR3 has 13 amino acids. Deletions cut 5 bases from V and 3 bases from J, with 11 bases between. CDR3 region: CASSAQKFYEQYF. In nucleotides, the CDR3 is TGTGCCAGCAGCGCCCAGAAGTTCTACGAGCAGTACTTC.

The chain uses TRBV3-1 (or the pseudogene TRBV3-2) and TRBJ2-3; 7 nucleotides line up with TRBD2. CDR3 length equals 13 residues. Per the germline V gene, CDR1 is LGHDT and CDR2 is YNNKEL (reference sequence). V lost 7 bases to trimming and J lost 5 bases; unmatched junction nucleotides: 6. CDR3 region: CASTLRGVDTQYF. The CDR3 coding sequence is TGTGCCAGCACCCTTCGGGGGGTAGATACGCAGTATTTT.